These T cell receptor beta chains were read from a single sample in a study of cytomegalovirus exposure and HLA in healthy donors. Method: immunoSEQ multiplex PCR; TCRdb's copy keeps in-frame clones and lacks some. The table has about 160,000 clones, around four fifths seen once. Material: PBMCs. All receptors come from a female donor in good health and CMV-seronegative. CDR3s include the opening cysteine and the closing phenylalanine or tryptophan. A D gene is named only where the DNA matches it firmly. Clone size is not always given. Where it is, it says once, few, many or a class for expanded clones.

D: NA; V: TRBV7-2; length: 13; size: NA; J: TRBJ2-1; DNA: TGTGCCAGCAGCTTAGGGGTAGCGAGTGAGCAGTTCTTC; CDR3: CASSLGVASEQFF
D: TRBD1; V: TRBV10-3; length: 17; size: NA; J: TRBJ2-1; DNA: TGTGCCATCTCCGCGGGGCAGGGGGCGAGCTCCTACAATGAGCAGTTCTTC; CDR3: CAISAGQGASSYNEQFF
D: TRBD2; V: TRBV29-1; length: 15; size: NA; J: TRBJ2-7; DNA: TGCAGCGTTCGGAGCGGGAGGGGCAGCTCCTACGAGCAGTACTTC; CDR3: CSVRSGRGSSYEQYF
D: TRBD1; V: TRBV19; length: 17; size: NA; J: TRBJ2-2; DNA: TGTGCCAGTAGTATACCTAGGACAGGCCCGAACACCGGGGAGCTGTTTTTT; CDR3: CASSIPRTGPNTGELFF
D: NA; V: TRBV19; length: 14; size: NA; J: TRBJ1-2; DNA: TGTGCCAGTAGAATGAAGGGCGGGGGAAGTGGCTACACCTTC; CDR3: CASRMKGGGSGYTF
D: TRBD1; V: TRBV5-1; length: 17; size: NA; J: TRBJ2-2; DNA: TGCGCCAGCAGCTTTGGGGGGACAGGGGATGGCACCGGGGAGCTGTTTTTT; CDR3: CASSFGGTGDGTGELFF
D: NA; V: TRBV19; length: 15; size: once; J: TRBJ1-5; DNA: TGTGCCAGTAGTACGGGACAAATTAGCAATCAGCCCCAGCATTTT; CDR3: CASSTGQISNQPQHF
D: TRBD1; V: TRBV6-1; length: 16; size: NA; J: TRBJ1-5; DNA: TGTGCCAGCAGTGACTTGACAGGGTTAAGCAATCAGCCCCAGCATTTT; CDR3: CASSDLTGLSNQPQHF
D: TRBD1; V: TRBV9; length: 17; size: NA; J: TRBJ2-5; DNA: TGTGCCAGCAGCGTAGGAGGGACAGCAACGTACCAAGAGACCCAGTACTTC; CDR3: CASSVGGTATYQETQYF
D: NA; V: TRBV7-6; length: 14; size: NA; J: TRBJ1-6; DNA: TGTGCCAGCAGCTTTGGCAGGGGAATTTCACCCCTCCACTTT; CDR3: CASSFGRGISPLHF
D: NA; V: TRBV5-1; length: 13; size: NA; J: TRBJ1-1; DNA: TGCGCCAGCAGCCTAGGTATGACCCCTGAAGCTTTCTTT; CDR3: CASSLGMTPEAFF
D: TRBD1; V: TRBV5-1; length: 13; size: once; J: TRBJ1-1; DNA: TGCGCCAGCAGCTTGGACACAGGGGCTGAAGCTTTCTTT; CDR3: CASSLDTGAEAFF
D: NA; V: TRBV9; length: 14; size: NA; J: TRBJ1-2; DNA: TGTGCCAGCAGCGTACAGGGAACCTCCTCTGGCTACACCTTC; CDR3: CASSVQGTSSGYTF
D: TRBD2; V: TRBV7-2; length: 18; size: NA; J: TRBJ2-7; DNA: TGTGCCAGCAGCTTCGGGACTAGCGGATACTCTCTCTCCTACGAGCAGTACTTC; CDR3: CASSFGTSGYSLSYEQYF
D: NA; V: TRBV10-3; length: 12; size: NA; J: TRBJ1-2; DNA: TGTGCCATCAGTGAGGGGGCTGATGGCTACACCTTC; CDR3: CAISEGADGYTF
D: NA; V: TRBV11-3; length: 14; size: NA; J: TRBJ1-1; DNA: TGTGCCAGCATCTTCGGGGTCTGGAAAACTGAAGCTTTCTTT; CDR3: CASIFGVWKTEAFF
D: TRBD1; V: TRBV6-1; length: 15; size: NA; J: TRBJ1-2; DNA: TGTGCCAGCAAGCTAGGGGACAGGTACCTCTCGGGCTACACCTTC; CDR3: CASKLGDRYLSGYTF
D: NA; V: TRBV27; length: 14; size: NA; J: TRBJ1-2; DNA: TGTGCCAGCAGTTTACAGGGGACCGGCGGAGGCTACACCTTC; CDR3: CASSLQGTGGGYTF
D: NA; V: TRBV9; length: 13; size: NA; J: TRBJ2-3; DNA: TGTGCCAGCAGCCCCGCGGAGACAGATACGCAGTATTTT; CDR3: CASSPAETDTQYF
D: NA; V: TRBV7-2; length: 13; size: NA; J: TRBJ2-7; DNA: TGTGCCAGCAGCTTAAGGGGAGGAGACGAGCAGTACTTC; CDR3: CASSLRGGDEQYF
D: NA; V: TRBV5-1; length: 15; size: NA; J: TRBJ1-1; DNA: TGCGCCAGCAGCCCGGACAGAGTGATGAACACTGAAGCTTTCTTT; CDR3: CASSPDRVMNTEAFF
D: NA; V: TRBV5-1; length: 13; size: NA; J: TRBJ1-2; DNA: TGCGCCAGCAGCTTCAGGGAAAACTATGGCTACACCTTC; CDR3: CASSFRENYGYTF
D: NA; V: TRBV5-1; length: 16; size: once; J: TRBJ1-2; DNA: TGCGCCAGCAGCTTGGTAGCCGGGGGAGGAATCTATGGCTACACCTTC; CDR3: CASSLVAGGGIYGYTF
D: NA; V: TRBV25-1; length: 14; size: NA; J: TRBJ2-7; DNA: TGTGCCAGCAGTTACGGGGGGCCTTCCTACGAGCAGTACTTC; CDR3: CASSYGGPSYEQYF
D: TRBD1; V: TRBV5-1; length: 14; size: NA; J: TRBJ1-2; DNA: TGCGCCAGCAGCCGGGGACAGGAGACCTATGGCTACACCTTC; CDR3: CASSRGQETYGYTF
D: TRBD2; V: TRBV5-4; length: 19; size: NA; J: TRBJ2-1; DNA: TGTGCCAGCAGCTCCCTGGGACTAGCGGGAGGGCCTCTTTATAGTGAGCAGTTCTTC; CDR3: CASSSLGLAGGPLYSEQFF
D: TRBD1; V: TRBV28; length: 16; size: NA; J: TRBJ1-3; DNA: TGTGCCAGCAGGCCACCGGACAGGGAATCTGGAAACACCATATATTTT; CDR3: CASRPPDRESGNTIYF
D: TRBD2; V: TRBV6-5; length: 15; size: once; J: TRBJ2-7; DNA: TGTGCCAGCAGTTACTCGGCTAGCGGGAGTGGCGAGCAGTACTTC; CDR3: CASSYSASGSGEQYF
D: NA; V: TRBV6-5; length: 11; size: once; J: TRBJ1-6; DNA: TGTGCCAGCAGGAGAGGTTCACCCCTCCACTTT; CDR3: CASRRGSPLHF
D: TRBD1; V: TRBV11-1; length: 15; size: NA; J: TRBJ2-3; DNA: TGTGCCAGCAGCTTAGGGGACAGGCACACAGATACGCAGTATTTT; CDR3: CASSLGDRHTDTQYF
D: NA; V: TRBV30; length: 16; size: NA; J: TRBJ1-5; DNA: TGTGCCTGGAGCCCGGAGTCTGGATATCGCAATCAGCCCCAGCATTTT; CDR3: CAWSPESGYRNQPQHF
D: NA; V: TRBV2; length: 14; size: NA; J: TRBJ1-6; DNA: TGTGCCAGCAGTGAAAGACAGGCTAATTCACCCCTCCACTTT; CDR3: CASSERQANSPLHF
D: TRBD1; V: TRBV27; length: 13; size: NA; J: TRBJ2-7; DNA: TGTGCCAGCGGGTTGGGACAGCCCTACGAGCAGTACTTC; CDR3: CASGLGQPYEQYF
D: NA; V: TRBV11-1; length: 15; size: NA; J: TRBJ2-5; DNA: TGTGCCAGCAGCTCCCGTCCCAAGAGGGAAGAGACCCAGTACTTC; CDR3: CASSSRPKREETQYF
D: TRBD1; V: TRBV27; length: 15; size: NA; J: TRBJ2-5; DNA: TGTGCCAGCAGTTCCGGCTCACAGGGGCCAGAGACCCAGTACTTC; CDR3: CASSSGSQGPETQYF
D: TRBD2; V: TRBV19; length: 13; size: once; J: TRBJ2-7; DNA: TGTGCCAGTACGGCGGGGGGATCTTACGAGCAGTACTTC; CDR3: CASTAGGSYEQYF
D: NA; V: TRBV12-5; length: 13; size: NA; J: TRBJ1-5; DNA: TGTGCTAGTGGCCGCGGGAGCAATCAGCCCCAGCATTTT; CDR3: CASGRGSNQPQHF
D: NA; V: TRBV14; length: 13; size: NA; J: TRBJ1-1; DNA: TGTGCCAGCAGCCACCATCATAACACTGAAGCTTTCTTT; CDR3: CASSHHHNTEAFF
D: NA; V: TRBV7-9; length: 14; size: NA; J: TRBJ2-7; DNA: TGTTCCAGCAGATCCGCTAGCCTAGTCTACGAGCAGTACTTC; CDR3: CSSRSASLVYEQYF
D: NA; V: TRBV2; length: 14; size: once; J: TRBJ2-2; DNA: TGTGCCAGCAGTGGGGACTCCGACACCGGGGAGCTGTTTTTT; CDR3: CASSGDSDTGELFF
D: TRBD1; V: TRBV11-2; length: 15; size: NA; J: TRBJ1-1; DNA: TGTGCCAGCAGCTTACGACAGGGCCCAAACACTGAAGCTTTCTTT; CDR3: CASSLRQGPNTEAFF
D: NA; V: TRBV6-5; length: 15; size: once; J: TRBJ1-1; DNA: TGTGCCAGCAGTTACTCGCAGGGGCGCGACACTGAAGCTTTCTTT; CDR3: CASSYSQGRDTEAFF
D: NA; V: TRBV6-4; length: 20; size: NA; J: TRBJ1-3; DNA: TGTGCCAGCACTCAAAACCCGGGGGGGTCGTTATTCTTCTCTGGAAACACCATATATTTT; CDR3: CASTQNPGGSLFFSGNTIYF
D: TRBD1; V: TRBV2; length: 14; size: NA; J: TRBJ1-1; DNA: TGTGCCAGCAGTGAAAGGGTGGGACAGACTGAAGCTTTCTTT; CDR3: CASSERVGQTEAFF
D: NA; V: TRBV5-6; length: 15; size: few; J: TRBJ2-5; DNA: TGTGCCAGCAGCTTGGGATGGCAGGGCCAAGAGACCCAGTACTTC; CDR3: CASSLGWQGQETQYF
D: TRBD1; V: TRBV6-5; length: 15; size: NA; J: TRBJ1-3; DNA: TGTGCCAGCAGTTACACATCAGGCCAGGGGGAAGATTTCTATTTT; CDR3: CASSYTSGQGEDFYF
D: NA; V: TRBV6-1; length: 14; size: NA; J: TRBJ1-1; DNA: TGTGCCACCGCAGCTAGTTTCATGAACACTGAAGCTTTCTTT; CDR3: CATAASFMNTEAFF
D: TRBD1; V: TRBV6-5; length: 14; size: NA; J: TRBJ1-4; DNA: TGTGCCAGCAGTCACTATAAAGCGGACAGGGGACTGTTTTTT; CDR3: CASSHYKADRGLFF
D: TRBD1; V: TRBV5-1; length: 18; size: NA; J: TRBJ1-5; DNA: TGCGCCAGCAGCGAGGAACCGGGACAGGGGATGAGCAATCAGCCCCAGCATTTT; CDR3: CASSEEPGQGMSNQPQHF
D: TRBD1; V: TRBV5-1; length: 15; size: NA; J: TRBJ1-6; DNA: TGCGCCAGCAACGACAGGGGTGGGATAAATTCACCCCTCCACTTT; CDR3: CASNDRGGINSPLHF
D: TRBD2; V: TRBV5-6; length: 16; size: NA; J: TRBJ2-7; DNA: TGTGCCAGCAGCTTGGGACTGCGGGAGAGCTCCTACGAGCAGTACTTC; CDR3: CASSLGLRESSYEQYF
D: TRBD1; V: TRBV6-5; length: 15; size: few; J: TRBJ1-5; DNA: TGTGCCAGCAGTCGGGACAGGGGGCCCGGTCAGCCCCAGCATTTT; CDR3: CASSRDRGPGQPQHF
D: TRBD2; V: TRBV2; length: 15; size: NA; J: TRBJ2-7; DNA: TGTGCCAGCAGGCCGGCTAGCGGGAGAGCTTACGAGCAGTACTTC; CDR3: CASRPASGRAYEQYF